Listed below are T cell receptor beta chains from one sample, sequenced in a study of blood T cell repertoires in COVID-19. The table came from immunoSEQ multiplex PCR; TCRdb's copy has only in-frame clones and leaves some out. Found here are over 70,000 clones, approximately 87% of them singletons; the top ten hold 0.85% to 1.3%. Sequenced sample: peripheral blood. The receptor set was obtained from a human donor in a cohort sampled during active COVID-19. Each CDR3 is given with its conserved first and last residue. The size field is filled for only some rows; it gives once, few, many or a size class.

size: few; J: TRBJ1-6; V: TRBV5-4; CDR3: CASSSRTITDRPHF
size: NA; J: TRBJ2-1; V: TRBV7-9; CDR3: CASSLLQGGYNEQFF
size: NA; J: TRBJ2-7; V: TRBV6-6; CDR3: CASSFLAGEYEQYF
size: NA; J: TRBJ1-4; V: TRBV7-8; CDR3: CASSLGGDVEKLFF
size: NA; J: TRBJ1-1; V: TRBV12-1; CDR3: CASSSRRTGDTEAFF
size: NA; J: TRBJ2-5; V: TRBV18; CDR3: CASSPLGSLQETQYF
size: many; J: TRBJ2-2; V: TRBV28; CDR3: CASSLWRLAGGPGELFF
size: NA; J: TRBJ1-1; V: TRBV7-9; CDR3: CASTSQADTEAFF
size: NA; J: TRBJ1-2; V: TRBV27; CDR3: CASRPSQGRKGYTF
size: NA; J: TRBJ2-1; V: TRBV7-9; CDR3: CASSDGTYLNEQFF
size: NA; J: TRBJ1-1; V: TRBV14; CDR3: CASSRTLRAEAFF
size: NA; J: TRBJ1-1; V: TRBV5-6; CDR3: CASSWGWGGDGNTEAFF
size: NA; J: TRBJ2-7; V: TRBV29-1; CDR3: CSVESGGYEQYF
size: NA; J: TRBJ2-1; V: TRBV2; CDR3: CASGGGSYNEQFF
size: NA; J: TRBJ1-1; V: TRBV28; CDR3: CASRYLPGEAFF
size: NA; J: TRBJ1-1; V: TRBV2; CDR3: CASRLTGTEAFF
size: NA; J: TRBJ1-2; V: TRBV5-5; CDR3: CASSLWGQDGYTF
size: NA; J: TRBJ1-5; V: TRBV18; CDR3: CASSSTGYYNQPQHF
size: few; J: TRBJ2-5; V: TRBV10-3; CDR3: CAISGQPQETQYF
size: once; J: TRBJ1-5; V: TRBV5-4; CDR3: CASSLDPNQPQHF
size: NA; J: TRBJ2-1; V: TRBV3-1/TRBV3-2; CDR3: CASSPSSGSYNEQFF
size: NA; J: TRBJ2-3; V: TRBV7-9; CDR3: CASTLTAGNTDTQYF
size: NA; J: TRBJ1-1; V: TRBV28; CDR3: CASTGGNTEAFF
size: NA; J: TRBJ1-1; V: TRBV27; CDR3: CASSLGTGFEAFF
size: NA; J: TRBJ1-6; V: TRBV21-1; CDR3: CASSKGGGSPLHF
size: NA; J: TRBJ2-3; V: TRBV19; CDR3: CASSISTSGRAIRADTQYF
size: NA; J: TRBJ2-5; V: TRBV3-1/TRBV3-2; CDR3: CASSQVRGGPGQETQYF
size: NA; J: TRBJ1-6; V: TRBV25-1; CDR3: CASSESRGFSGNSPLHF
size: NA; J: TRBJ2-7; V: TRBV6-5; CDR3: CASSHSIAGAYEQYF
size: NA; J: TRBJ1-1; V: TRBV2; CDR3: CASSLDRFNTEAFF
size: NA; J: TRBJ2-1; V: TRBV5-1; CDR3: CASSLSGLNGYNEQFF
size: NA; J: TRBJ2-1; V: TRBV5-1; CDR3: CASSLESLAGADEQFF
size: NA; J: TRBJ2-1; V: TRBV9; CDR3: CASSETSGSYNEQFF
size: NA; J: TRBJ1-1; V: TRBV7-9; CDR3: CASSLRGVLTEAFF
size: once; J: TRBJ1-1; V: TRBV30; CDR3: CAWDQGTEAFF
size: NA; J: TRBJ2-2; V: TRBV28; CDR3: CASSLGGRNTGELFF
size: NA; J: TRBJ2-5; V: TRBV11-2; CDR3: CASSYNPGREETQYF
size: NA; J: TRBJ2-7; V: TRBV27; CDR3: CLTSGPNEQYF
size: NA; J: TRBJ2-2; V: TRBV7-6; CDR3: CASSLDAAGTVGTSRKSGELFF
size: NA; J: TRBJ1-6; V: TRBV19; CDR3: CASVEGAAPQNSPLHF
size: NA; J: TRBJ2-3; V: TRBV5-4; CDR3: CASRSSGSSDTQYF
size: few; J: TRBJ1-3; V: TRBV6-5; CDR3: CASSYGGKTGNTIYF
size: NA; J: TRBJ2-1; V: TRBV4-1; CDR3: CASSQVTREAGSYNEQFF
size: NA; J: TRBJ2-1; V: TRBV6-5; CDR3: CASSSSGSYNEQFF
size: NA; J: TRBJ2-4; V: TRBV3-1/TRBV3-2; CDR3: CASSQRGLADQNIQYF
size: NA; J: TRBJ2-1; V: TRBV3-1/TRBV3-2; CDR3: CASSQAGNEQFF
size: NA; J: TRBJ1-5; V: TRBV6-2/TRBV6-3; CDR3: CASSYFGTRQAQHF
size: NA; J: TRBJ1-3; V: TRBV6-1; CDR3: CASSENHLSSGNTIYF
size: NA; J: TRBJ2-5; V: TRBV30; CDR3: CAWSVQVGSGETQYF
size: NA; J: TRBJ2-3; V: TRBV5-1; CDR3: CASSLRLAGSSTDTQYF
size: NA; J: TRBJ2-1; V: TRBV6-4; CDR3: CASSVSLYSYNEQFF
size: NA; J: TRBJ2-7; V: TRBV28; CDR3: CASGRAFYEQYF
size: NA; J: TRBJ1-3; V: TRBV7-2; CDR3: CASGVGARGNTIYF
size: NA; J: TRBJ2-3; V: TRBV19; CDR3: CASSTPSGRGDTQYF
size: NA; J: TRBJ2-7; V: TRBV6-5; CDR3: CASWEGAEQYF